This T cell receptor (beta chain) came from a study of cytomegalovirus exposure and HLA in healthy donors. Study-wide points: Reported results showed that the classifier diagnosed cytomegalovirus status with high specificity and sensitivity.

Donors counted as nominally healthy when sampled, yet unrecorded immune exposures were likely. This clone was picked up a small number of times. Its specificity is unknown. The PCR contained 60 Vbeta and 13 Jbeta primers. Assay used: immunoSEQ multiplex PCR; TCRdb lists only in-frame clones, some missing. The sample yields about 120,000 clones, over 65% seen once. Sequencing used PBMCs. The TCR comes from a woman in her twenties or thirties in good health and CMV-seronegative.

The chain's CDR3 is CAGADSQGNEQYF. The CDR3 nucleotides are TGTGCCGGGGCGGACAGCCAGGGCAACGAGCAGTACTTC. The gene calls are TRBV6-5 and TRBJ2-7, with a possible D match to TRBD1 (6 bases). Germline assignment: CDR1 MNHEY and CDR2 SVGAGI. This CDR3 spans 13 amino acids. The V and J ends lost 11 bases and 5 bases respectively, with 19 bases between them.